This TCR beta chain is from a study of long-term antiretroviral therapy in people with HIV. About this clone itself: What it binds is not known.

Findings and limits, study-wide: The study found that diversity rose after ART but stayed below transplant donor controls. HIV repertoires covered narrower CDR3 length ranges than controls did.

Researchers report immunoSEQ v3.0 was run at survey level. For each individual sample, sequencing targeted roughly 40,000-50,000 T-cell genomes. Generated by immunoSEQ multiplex PCR, the TCRdb table keeps only in-frame clones and is missing some. Of about 20,000 clones in the sample, more than 75% were seen once. The specimen was unsorted PBMCs, collected around 5.9 years after starting antiretroviral therapy. The origin of this receptor is a man younger than 45 with HIV.

The CDR3 protein is CASSQSTRTEAFF. CDR3 coding DNA: TGTGCCAGCAGCCAATCGACGAGGACTGAAGCTTTCTTT. The chain recombines TRBV14 with TRBJ1-1, with D unresolved. The germline V and J ends were trimmed by 2 bases and 5 bases, with 9 bases remaining between them. Per germline, CDR1 SGHDN and CDR2 FVKESK. This CDR3 contains 13 residues.